This paragraph covers one T cell receptor beta chain sequence. What it binds is unknown. The junction had 5 bases not matched to a gene; V was cut back by 6 bases and J by 5 bases. The CDR3 is 13 amino acids. TCR alpha and beta CDR3 regions were amplified from RNA using iRepertoire nested multiplex PCR. TCRdb passed the multiplex PCR reads through MiXCR, listing each CDR3 protein once. The sample carries more than 350,000 distinct CDR3 sequences, roughly two fifths recorded once. The record originates from a study of glioma-infiltrating T cells. As for the study in general: Before surgery, glioma patients received dexamethasone for at most six days.

Study observations and caveats: Signature shared blood CDR3 motifs were enriched in low-divergence and depleted in high-divergence patients. Gliomas, especially low-grade, showed above-expected tissue-blood divergence; non-neoplastic patients showed below. Tissue and blood shared very few CDR3 sequences.

Sample: glioma tissue, nonneoplastic brain tissue, or PBMCs (not recorded which). The chain is built from TRBV12-3 or TRBV12-4 and TRBJ2-7, with 9 bases fitting TRBD2. The receptor was isolated from a human donor with low-grade glioma or glioblastoma, undergoing nonglioma brain surgery, or in good health (not recorded which). DNA of the CDR3: TGTGCCAGCAGCGACAGGACTAGCGACGAGCAGTACTTC. This translates into CASSDRTSDEQYF.